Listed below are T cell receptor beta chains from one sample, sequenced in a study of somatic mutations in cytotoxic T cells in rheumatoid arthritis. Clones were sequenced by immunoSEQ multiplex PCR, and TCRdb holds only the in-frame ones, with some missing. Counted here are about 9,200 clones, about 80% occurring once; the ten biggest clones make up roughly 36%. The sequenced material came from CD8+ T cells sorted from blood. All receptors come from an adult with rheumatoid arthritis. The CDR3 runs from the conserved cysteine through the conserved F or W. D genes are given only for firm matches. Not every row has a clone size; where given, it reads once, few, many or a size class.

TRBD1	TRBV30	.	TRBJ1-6	CAWVGRQGVSPLHF	TGTGCCTGGGTGGGGAGACAGGGTGTTTCACCCCTCCACTTT
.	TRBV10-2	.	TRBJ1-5	CASSEGRQINQPQHF	TGCGCCAGCAGTGAGGGACGACAAATCAATCAGCCCCAGCATTTT
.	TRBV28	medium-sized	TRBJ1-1	CASTGAREDTEAFF	TGTGCCAGCACAGGGGCGCGAGAGGACACTGAAGCTTTCTTT
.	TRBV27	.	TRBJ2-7	CASSFKDSSYEQYF	TGTGCCAGCAGTTTTAAGGACAGCTCCTACGAGCAGTACTTC
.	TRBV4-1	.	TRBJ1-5	CASAVAGANQPQHF	TGCGCCAGCGCGGTAGCGGGGGCGAATCAGCCCCAGCATTTT
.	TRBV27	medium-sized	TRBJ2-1	CASSPGQALNEQFF	TGTGCCAGCTCACCCGGGCAGGCTTTGAATGAGCAGTTCTTC
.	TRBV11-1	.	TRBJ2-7	CAESRGAYEQYF	TGTGCCGAGAGCCGAGGAGCATACGAGCAGTACTTC
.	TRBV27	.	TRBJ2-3	CASSPSTDTQYF	TGTGCCAGCAGTCCTAGCACAGATACGCAGTATTTT
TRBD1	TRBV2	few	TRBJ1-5	CATAGTGGLQPQHF	TGTGCCACCGCAGGGACAGGGGGCCTTCAGCCCCAGCATTTT
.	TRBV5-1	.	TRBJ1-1	CASSEQGGTEAFF	TGCGCCAGCAGCGAACAGGGAGGGACTGAAGCTTTCTTT
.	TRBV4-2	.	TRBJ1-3	CASSQDLGSDLRIYF	TGTGCCAGCAGCCAAGATCTCGGATCGGATCTGCGGATATATTTT
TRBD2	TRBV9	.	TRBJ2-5	CASSVAGGQETQYF	TGTGCCAGCAGCGTAGCGGGGGGGCAAGAGACCCAGTACTTC
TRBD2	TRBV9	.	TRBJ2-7	CASSVAGTSINEQYF	TGTGCCAGCAGCGTAGCTGGGACTAGCATTAACGAGCAGTACTTC
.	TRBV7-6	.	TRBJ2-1	CASSSTTTDVYNEQFF	TGTGCCAGCAGTTCCACTACTACGGACGTCTACAATGAGCAGTTCTTC
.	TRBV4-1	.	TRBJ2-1	CASSPPGYEQFF	TGCGCCAGCAGCCCCCCGGGCTATGAGCAGTTCTTC
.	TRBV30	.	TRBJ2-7	CAWSVGTGSSYEQYF	TGTGCCTGGAGTGTAGGGACTGGCAGCTCCTACGAGCAGTACTTC
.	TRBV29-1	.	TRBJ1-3	CSVEGATGEVLGNTIYF	TGCAGCGTTGAAGGGGCCACGGGTGAGGTTCTTGGAAACACCATATATTTT
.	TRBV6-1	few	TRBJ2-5	CASSQGYQETQYF	TGTGCCAGCAGTCAGGGGTACCAAGAGACCCAGTACTTC
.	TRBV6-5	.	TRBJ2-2	CASSYSTSGAGELFF	TGTGCCAGCAGTTACTCGACCTCTGGGGCCGGGGAGCTGTTTTTT
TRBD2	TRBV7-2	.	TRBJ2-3	CASSFTSGIADTQYF	TGTGCCAGCAGCTTCACTAGCGGGATCGCAGATACGCAGTATTTT
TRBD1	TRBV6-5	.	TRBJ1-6	CASRRDRETSPLHF	TGTGCCAGCCGAAGGGACAGGGAGACATCACCCCTCCACTTT
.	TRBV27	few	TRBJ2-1	CASSFRVGEQFF	TGTGCCAGCAGTTTCAGGGTTGGTGAGCAGTTCTTC
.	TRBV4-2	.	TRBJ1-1	CASSQDRAGEAFF	TGTGCCAGCAGCCAAGATCGGGCGGGTGAAGCTTTCTTT
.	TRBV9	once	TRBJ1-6	CASPPGGGGNSPLHF	TGTGCCAGCCCCCCGGGCGGGGGTGGTAATTCACCCCTCCACTTT
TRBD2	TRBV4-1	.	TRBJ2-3	CASSRTSGGTDTQYF	TGCGCCAGCAGCCGGACTAGCGGGGGGACAGATACGCAGTATTTT
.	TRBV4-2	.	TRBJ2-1	CASSQAGTSSYNEQFF	TGTGCCAGCAGCCAAGCCGGGACAAGCTCCTACAATGAGCAGTTCTTC
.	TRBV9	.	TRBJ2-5	CASSVDGGGGGTQYF	TGTGCCAGCAGCGTAGATGGGGGAGGGGGCGGGACCCAGTACTTC
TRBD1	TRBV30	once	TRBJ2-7	CAWNQWVRGRYCEQYF	TGTGCCTGGAACCAATGGGTCAGGGGGCGGTACTGCGAGCAGTACTTC
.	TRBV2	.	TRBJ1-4	CASSDHLATNEKLFF	TGTGCCAGCAGTGACCATCTAGCAACTAATGAAAAACTGTTTTTT
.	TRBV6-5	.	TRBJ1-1	CASSLRGVNTEAFF	TGTGCCAGCAGTCTAAGGGGTGTTAACACTGAAGCTTTCTTT
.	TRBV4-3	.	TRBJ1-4	CASSQDRVNEKLFF	TGCGCCAGCAGCCAAGACAGGGTTAATGAAAAACTGTTTTTT
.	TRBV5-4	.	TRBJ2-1	CASSPRWGPLNEQFF	TGTGCCAGCAGCCCCCGGTGGGGGCCCCTCAATGAGCAGTTCTTC
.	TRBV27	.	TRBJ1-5	CASSLSRRQNQPQHF	TGTGCCAGCAGTTTATCCAGGCGACAGAATCAGCCCCAGCATTTT
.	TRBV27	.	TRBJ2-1	CASSPVWGSYNEQFF	TGTGCCAGCAGTCCGGTTTGGGGCTCCTACAATGAGCAGTTCTTC
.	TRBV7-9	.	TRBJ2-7	CASRDRDRNEQYF	TGTGCAAGCCGGGACCGAGATCGGAACGAGCAGTACTTC
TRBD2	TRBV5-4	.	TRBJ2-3	CASSPGTSGGLDTQYF	TGTGCCAGCAGCCCCGGGACTAGCGGGGGGTTAGATACGCAGTATTTT
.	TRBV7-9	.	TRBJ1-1	CASSLGGGRSGAFF	TGTGCCAGCAGTTTGGGGGGGGGAAGGAGTGGAGCTTTCTTT
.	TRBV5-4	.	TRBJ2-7	CASSLDPVYEQYF	TGTGCCAGCAGCTTGGATCCCGTATACGAGCAGTACTTC
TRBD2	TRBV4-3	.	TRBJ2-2	CASSQERAGGLSGELFF	TGCGCCAGCAGCCAAGAACGCGCGGGGGGGCTCTCCGGGGAGCTGTTTTTT
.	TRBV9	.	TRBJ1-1	CASSARGAQKNTEAFF	TGTGCCAGCAGCGCAAGGGGGGCTCAAAAGAACACTGAAGCTTTCTTT
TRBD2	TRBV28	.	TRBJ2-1	CVVGTSGSYNEQFF	TGTGTGGTAGGGACTAGCGGCTCCTACAATGAGCAGTTCTTC
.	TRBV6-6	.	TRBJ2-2	CASSYSRTASGELFF	TGTGCCAGCAGTTACTCGAGGACAGCCTCCGGGGAGCTGTTTTTT
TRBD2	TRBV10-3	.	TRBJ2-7	CAIRKWTSGADYEQYF	TGTGCCATCAGAAAATGGACTAGCGGGGCGGACTACGAGCAGTACTTC
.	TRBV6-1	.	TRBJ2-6	CASSEGGSGANVLTF	TGTGCCAGCAGTGAAGGGGGATCTGGGGCCAACGTCCTGACTTTC
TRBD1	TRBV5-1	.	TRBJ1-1	CASSLVQGAEAFF	TGCGCCAGCAGCTTGGTGCAGGGGGCTGAAGCTTTCTTT
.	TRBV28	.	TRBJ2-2	CASSLFRDSPEGELFF	TGTGCCAGCAGTTTGTTCAGGGACTCCCCCGAAGGGGAGCTGTTTTTT
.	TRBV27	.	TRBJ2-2	CASSLIGTGELFF	TGTGCCAGCAGTTTAATTGGGACCGGGGAGCTGTTTTTT
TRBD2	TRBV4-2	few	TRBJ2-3	CASSQETSAGGRDTQYF	TGTGCCAGCAGCCAAGAGACGTCCGCGGGGGGGCGGGATACGCAGTATTTT
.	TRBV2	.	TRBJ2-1	CASERGNNEQFF	TGTGCCAGCGAACGAGGTAACAATGAGCAGTTCTTC
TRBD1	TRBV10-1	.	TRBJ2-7	CASSVQGAPRDSYEQYF	TGCGCCAGCAGTGTGCAGGGGGCCCCACGAGACTCCTACGAGCAGTACTTC
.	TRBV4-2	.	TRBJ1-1	CASSRREGSYTEAFF	TGTGCCAGCAGTCGCCGGGAGGGTAGCTACACTGAAGCTTTCTTT
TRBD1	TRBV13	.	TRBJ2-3	CAGTQGTGGAKSQYF	TGTGCCGGCACCCAAGGAACAGGGGGCGCAAAATCGCAGTATTTT
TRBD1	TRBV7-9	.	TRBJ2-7	CASSRPGQGAREQYF	TGTGCCAGCAGCCGACCGGGACAGGGGGCAAGAGAGCAGTACTTC
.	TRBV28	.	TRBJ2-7	CASSRRQRLEQYF	TGTGCCAGCAGCCGCCGACAACGTCTGGAGCAGTACTTC
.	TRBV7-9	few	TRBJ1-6	CASSLNNSPLHF	TGTGCCAGCAGCTTAAACAATTCACCCCTCCACTTT
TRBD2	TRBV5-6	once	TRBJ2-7	CASSFGTSGYEQYF	TGTGCCAGCAGCTTCGGGACTAGCGGCTACGAGCAGTACTTC
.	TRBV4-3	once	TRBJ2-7	CASSQDAAYEQYF	TGCGCCAGCAGCCAAGATGCGGCCTACGAGCAGTACTTC
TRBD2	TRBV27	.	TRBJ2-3	CASRLAGSTDTQYF	TGTGCCAGCAGACTAGCGGGCAGCACAGATACGCAGTATTTT
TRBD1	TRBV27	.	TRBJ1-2	CASRNPFDRGHSWYGYTF	TGTGCCAGCAGGAACCCCTTCGACAGGGGGCATTCATGGTATGGCTACACCTTC